Included here is one T cell receptor beta chain sequence, with context. Sequencing libraries for TCR beta were prepared with iRepertoire HTBI primers and Arm-PCR of CDR3 regions. TCRdb passed the multiplex PCR reads through MiXCR, listing each CDR3 protein once. This table has almost 450,000 distinct CDR3 sequences, roughly 15% appearing once. The time point was: newly diagnosed GD, antithyroid drugs for less than 3 months. Following extraction of RNA from PBMCs, that RNA was used to make the TCR library. This sample was included in a study of regulatory T cells in long-lasting Graves disease. Germline V gives CDR1 LGHNA, CDR2 YSLEER. This CDR3 is 15 amino acids long. Trimming took 0 bases from V and 2 from J, leaving 7 bases between them. The sample also formed part of further work on T cells in Graves' hyperthyroidism and ophthalmopathy. This second study notes: Thyroid ultrasound and orbital computed tomography, with clinical symptoms and serum thyroxine and TRAb, informed diagnoses.

This TCR was recovered from a woman between 25 and 40 years old with Graves disease. The rearrangement links TRBV4-3 to TRBJ2-2; maybe TRBD2 (5 bases). This sample comprised peripheral blood mononuclear cells (PBMCs), obtained at new diagnosis, from a patient treated with antithyroid drugs. The CDR3 protein is CASSQERVNTGELFF. The DNA for the CDR3 is TGCGCCAGCAGCCAAGAGAGGGTAAACACCGGGGAGCTGTTTTTT.